The entry that follows covers one T cell receptor (beta chain) sequence. As processed by the authors: Reference gene primers were amplified, and this amplification served to estimate nucleated cell counts. Profiling relied on immunoSEQ multiplex PCR, and the TCRdb table lists in-frame clones only, not all of them. Clonal size and the V and J genes are those of that table, whereas D and trimming came from the DNA. The sample lists 250,000 or so clones; approximately 84% were seen once. The ends were cut back, 5 bases at V and 0 bases at J, with 7 bases in the middle. CDR3 length: 13 amino acids. Germline-derived CDR1 and CDR2 are MNHEY and SVGAGI. This sample stems from a study of blood T cell repertoires in COVID-19. Study information: The study drew acute and convalescent COVID-19 samples from the United States, Italy and Spain.

Sequencing was done on a sample of peripheral blood. The sequence was collected from a woman at least 80 years old with acute or convalescent COVID-19. The gene calls are TRBV6-5 and TRBJ2-5; no clear D gene. Here the CDR3 DNA reads TGTGCCAGCAGTACGACACACCAAGAGACCCAGTACTTC. This codes for CASSTTHQETQYF.